The TCR beta chain under discussion was sequenced for a study of blood T cell repertoires in COVID-19. On the study more broadly: In each case, the material was cDNA or gDNA derived from T cells, B-cell-depleted T cells, or PBMCs.

This CDR3 region has 13 residues. The V end lost 0 bases, the J end lost 3 bases, and 6 bases lay between the germline ends. Germline V gives CDR1 MNHEY, CDR2 SVGAGI. Source study methods: Researchers report that nucleated cell counts were estimated from reference gene primer amplification. TCRdb's copy holds only in-frame clones and misses some; the assay was immunoSEQ multiplex PCR. V, J and clone size reflect that table, while D and trimming were determined from the DNA. The table lists 200,000 to 300,000 clones, about 87% of them singletons, with under 9% in the top ten. J is TRBJ2-7 and V is TRBV6-5, with D uncertain. The origin of this receptor is a woman aged 70-85 years with active or convalescent COVID-19. The sequencing input was peripheral blood. CDR3 residues: CASSYSLSYEQYF. Here the CDR3 DNA reads TGTGCCAGCAGTTACTCACTAAGCTACGAGCAGTACTTC.